This passage covers 11 T cell receptor beta chains from one sample sequenced in a study of T cell responses to AZD1222 COVID-19 vaccine. Measured with immunoSEQ multiplex PCR; TCRdb has only the in-frame clones, and not every one. The table shows tens of thousands of clones, with under 95% occurring only once. Source: peripheral blood, taken on day 0 of MenACWY control vaccination. The receptors stem from an adult in good health.

Written as DNA, the CDR3 is TGCGCCAGCAGTTTCAGCTCCTACGAGCAGTACTTC. Translating it yields CASSFSSYEQYF. The chain has TRBV10-2 and TRBJ2-7; no reliable D call. Per germline, CDR1 WSHSY and CDR2 SAAADI. Deletions cut 5 bases from V and 0 bases from J, with 5 bases between. The CDR3 runs to 12 residues.

V gene TRBV9 combines with J gene TRBJ2-4; perhaps TRBD1 as D (6 bases). Per the germline V gene, CDR1 is SGDLS and CDR2 is YYNGEE. The germline V and J ends were trimmed by 1 base and 9 bases, with 14 bases remaining between them. CDR3 length equals 14 residues. The chain's CDR3 is CASSVSDRQGIQYF. For the CDR3, the DNA is TGTGCCAGCAGCGTAAGCGACAGGCAGGGCATTCAGTACTTC.

The chain is built from TRBV14 and TRBJ1-2; D is ambiguous. The germline CDR1 and CDR2 sequences are SGHDN and FVKESK. V was trimmed by 4 bases and J by 6 bases, leaving 15 bases between them. This CDR3 has 14 amino acids. In DNA, the CDR3 is TGTGCCAGCAGCCCTAGGACCCACTGGGATGGCTACACCTTC. Encoded protein: CASSPRTHWDGYTF.

V usage is TRBV28 and J usage is TRBJ1-5; D is unresolved. The length of the CDR3 is 15 residues. CDR1 and CDR2 from the germline V gene are MDHEN and SYDVKM. The V end was cut by 7 bases, the J end by 4 bases, with 17 bases between. Written as DNA, the CDR3 is TGTGCCAGCAAATCCTCCGTTATTCGGAATCAGCCCCAGCATTTT. Amino acids: CASKSSVIRNQPQHF.

The gene calls are TRBV10-3 and TRBJ1-1; 7 bases match TRBD1. Germline CDR1 ENHRY, CDR2 SYGVKD. The length of the CDR3 is 12 residues. Germline trimming cut 5 bases from V and 5 bases from J; bases unmatched to any gene: 2. CDR3 sequence reads: CAISRQGTEAFF. The CDR3 DNA follows: TGTGCCATCAGTAGACAGGGAACTGAAGCTTTCTTT.

The genes are TRBV28 and TRBJ2-7; D may be TRBD2 (5 bases). Germline lookup yields CDR1 MDHEN and CDR2 SYDVKM. CDR3 size: 15 residues. V lost 4 bases and J 0 bases, leaving 13 bases between the germline ends. CDR3 DNA sequence: TGTGCCAGCAGTTCACCCGGGAAGGGCTCCTACGAGCAGTACTTC. Translation gives CASSSPGKGSYEQYF. The full variable domain, with the rest looked up from reference TRBV28 and TRBJ2-7, is DVKVTQSSRYLVKRTGEKVFLECVQDMDHENMFWYRQDPGLGLRLIYFSYDVKMKEKGDIPEGYSVSREKKERFSLILESASTNQTSMYLCASSSPGKGSYEQYFGPGTRLTVT.

This clone appeared once. The chain uses TRBV3-1 (or the pseudogene TRBV3-2) and TRBJ2-1, with D perhaps TRBD1 (7 bases). Germline V lookup: CDR1 LGHDT, CDR2 YNNKEL (reference sequence). V was cut by 1 base and J by 3 bases, with 13 bases left in between. CDR3 length: 16 amino acids. CDR3 loop: CASSQVFQGGYNEQFF. The CDR3 DNA reads TGTGCCAGCAGCCAAGTATTCCAGGGGGGCTACAATGAGCAGTTCTTC.

This clone was seen just once. This chain joins TRBV4-1 and TRBJ1-3, with D unresolved. Germline values: CDR1 MGHRA, CDR2 YSYEKL. This CDR3 has 15 amino acids. The ends were cut back, 0 bases at V and 4 bases at J, with 10 bases in the middle. The CDR3 protein is CASSQEEGKGNTIYF. For the CDR3, the DNA is TGCGCCAGCAGCCAAGAAGAAGGGAAGGGAAACACCATATATTTT.

This clone was detected only once. The chain has TRBV19 and TRBJ1-2; TRBD1 is a possible D gene (5 bases). This CDR3 is 12 amino acids long. V lost 6 bases to trimming and J lost 8 bases, with 13 bases between them. The germline CDR1 and CDR2 sequences are LNHDA and SQIVND (reference sequence). The CDR3: CASRPRQRGYTF. In DNA, the CDR3 is TGTGCCAGTAGGCCTAGACAGAGGGGCTACACCTTC.

CDR3 amino acids: CASSVGAASGPQETQYF. The CDR3, as DNA: TGTGCCAGCAGCGTAGGAGCGGCTAGCGGCCCCCAAGAGACCCAGTACTTC. J is TRBJ2-5 and V is TRBV9; 7 bases are shared with TRBD2. Germline CDR1 SGDLS, CDR2 YYNGEE. Germline trimming cut 0 bases from V and 1 base from J; bases unmatched to any gene: 9. This CDR3 comprises 17 residues.

The chain joins TRBV20-1 to TRBJ2-7, with 11 bases that match TRBD2. Germline CDR1 is DFQATT and CDR2 is SNEGSKA (reference sequence). This CDR3 has 14 residues. V was clipped by 3 bases and J by 6 bases; unmatched bases: 7. CDR3 DNA: TGCAGTGCTAGTGCTCTAGCGGGGGGTTTCGAGCAGTACTTC. This codes for CSASALAGGFEQYF.